This TCR beta chain was obtained from a study of beta chain features in type 1 diabetes listed by TCRdb under 2018. Describing the broader study: No differences in mean age, gender distribution, total cell number or subset yield were found between patients and healthy donors. Across all samples, some 110,000,000 sorted cells were examined, and cell number per subset correlated strongly with RNA yield. In the study, TCRB repertoires of sorted circulating CD4+ T cell subsets from recently diagnosed type 1 diabetes patients were compared with those of matched healthy donors. Regulatory and stem cell-like memory subsets were isolated from only 8 patients and about 8 healthy donors, whereas naive and central memory subsets came from all 30 or so donors.

The High Capacity cDNA Reverse Transcription Kit was used to reverse transcribe all of the isolated RNA, meaning that expressed TCRB transcripts were what got sequenced. Deep immunoSEQ sequencing was applied to naive, central memory and regulatory T cell samples, giving an average of around 3.4 million total reads per sample. Sorted cells were lysed in RLT buffer and RNA was extracted with DNase-treated RNeasy Micro or Mini kits, depending on cell number. To prevent cross-contamination, every cell subset was processed on its own, while patient and healthy donor samples were processed together. Using the immunoSEQ multiplex PCR, TCRB sequences were amplified from cDNA into 87-bp fragments spanning the CDR3 region. Amplicons were sequenced on the Illumina HiSeq platform. The paper's processing steps were these. PCR bias was corrected computationally using synthetic template baselines, and reads within Hamming distance 2 were collapsed, with unmergeable singletons discarded. Reads were aligned against IMGT so that V, D and J genes, CDR3 length and insertions or deletions at six rearrangement sites could be assigned. Clonotype counts were normalized to sorted cell number within each subset before computing true diversity and Gini coefficients with the tcR R package. The overlap coefficient, calculated on TCRB nucleotide sequences, was used to quantify repertoire sharing. Entries here come from immuneACCESS through TCRdb and include only in-frame sequences with V and J called. Some clones fail to appear in such tables; in the studies checked, an unresolved V gene covers under half of the shortfall, and the cause of the remainder is unknown. Clone size and V and J calls were adopted from that table, with D and trimming inferred from the DNA. Recorded for this sample are roughly 180,000 clones; around 8% of them occurred a single time. Together, the top ten hold approximately 0.87% of the sample.

From each donor, a single peripheral blood sample of around 0.12 L on average was drawn into heparinised tubes. Using a panel that included CD45RO, CCR7, CD25, CD127, CD95 and CD27, naive, central memory, regulatory and stem cell-like memory CD4+ T cells were sorted on a BD FACSAria II. Purity was above 98% for every sorted population. Right away, PBMCs were isolated by Lymphoprep density gradient centrifugation and were stained directly, with no culture step. To minimize batch effects, samples were stained and sorted in pairs, one healthy donor with one patient per experiment. Overall study results and their limits: In all four CD4+ subsets, TCRB CDR3 length was moderately but significantly shorter in type 1 diabetes patients. Naive, central memory and regulatory TCRB repertoires appeared more similar among patients than among healthy donors. Because small numbers of individuals were included in the HLA sub-analyses, any influence of HLA type on TCRB rearrangement was left unresolved. At VDJ recombination sites, patients with type 1 diabetes made fewer insertions and deleted more nucleotides, a pattern implying thymic rearrangement abnormalities. Sequencing cDNA rather than genomic DNA could over-represent highly expressing activated cells, although activation and CD3 levels did not differ between groups. PCR might favor shorter templates, but patient and control samples were amplified and corrected together, so any skew would affect both groups equally.

Of note for this clone: There is no known antigen for this receptor. It has no much larger one-base neighbor in the sample; base qualities were not kept.

The receptor's source is a woman in her 40s with type 1 diabetes. The sample consisted of central memory CD4+ T cells from blood.

For the CDR3, the sequence is CASGFTTRQTMNTEAFF. The nucleotides read TGTGCTAGTGGTTTCACCACCCGACAGACCATGAACACTGAAGCTTTCTTT. The chain links TRBV12-5 with TRBJ1-1; a tentative D call is TRBD1 (5 bases match). Trimming removed 3 bases from V and 0 bases from J, leaving 17 bases between the germline ends. CDR1 and CDR2, per the germline V gene, are LGHNT and FRNRAP. The CDR3 sequence holds 17 residues, the cysteine and phenylalanine included. Only the CDR3 DNA is retained, 51 bases long and in frame from the first base.